The rows below give T cell receptor beta chains drawn from one sample of a study of post-analysis software for immune sequencing data. From the PCR reads, TCRdb called clonotypes with MiXCR, one entry per CDR3 protein. This sample has hundreds of thousands of distinct CDR3 sequences, with 25% to 30% found just once. The material sequenced was blood. The receptors here all came from a girl aged 10-17 years with multiple sclerosis. The CDR3 runs from the conserved cysteine through the conserved F or W. A D gene is named only where the DNA matches it firmly. Size is omitted from some rows. Given values are once, few, many or a class for expanded clones.

clone size	J gene	V gene	D gene	CDR3 DNA	CDR3 protein
.	TRBJ1-6	TRBV4-1	.	TGCGCCAGCAGCCATGGGGGGAGTAATTCACCCCTCCACTTT	CASSHGGSNSPLHF
few	TRBJ1-4	TRBV15	.	TGTGCCACCAGCTCTCGGACAGACCACCGGGAAAAACTGTTTTTT	CATSSRTDHREKLFF
.	TRBJ2-7	TRBV7-8	.	TGTGCCAGCAGCCCGATCTCCTCCGGGACCTCTCTCTACGAGCAGTACTTC	CASSPISSGTSLYEQYF
.	TRBJ2-3	TRBV4-3	TRBD2	TGCGCCAGCAGCCAAGATACGGCCAGCGGGAGTTTTCCATTTGCAGATACGCAGTATTTT	CASSQDTASGSFPFADTQYF
.	TRBJ2-2	TRBV5-1	.	TGCGCCAGCAGCTTGGTGAGGGTCTCCGGGGAGCTGTTTTTT	CASSLVRVSGELFF
.	TRBJ2-1	TRBV3-1	.	TGTGCCAGCAGCCAAGAATCACTAGTCCGTTCGAAGCAGTTCTTC	CASSQESLVRSKQFF
.	TRBJ2-1	TRBV3-1	.	TGTGCCAGCAGCCAAGATCGGTCCAGCGGACTATACAATGAGCAGTTCTTC	CASSQDRSSGLYNEQFF
.	TRBJ2-7	TRBV29-1	TRBD1	TGCAGCGGTGAGGGACAGGGGACCGAGCAGTACTTC	CSGEGQGTEQYF
.	TRBJ2-1	TRBV11-1	.	TGTGCCAGCAGCCCAGGAGGTTGGAATGAGCAGTTCTTC	CASSPGGWNEQFF
few	TRBJ2-7	TRBV18	TRBD1	TGTGCCAGCTCACCACTCGGGACAGCCTACGAGCAGTACTTC	CASSPLGTAYEQYF
.	TRBJ1-2	TRBV6-1	TRBD1	TGTGCCAGCAGTGACCGGGACAGGGCTGGCTACACCTTC	CASSDRDRAGYTF
few	TRBJ2-5	TRBV7-7	.	TGTGCCAGCAGCTTAGCGTTTGGCGGGGCGGAGACCCAGTACTTC	CASSLAFGGAETQYF
.	TRBJ2-5	TRBV7-9	.	TGTGCCAGCAGCTTAGGGATTCGACCCGAGACCCAGTACTTC	CASSLGIRPETQYF
many	TRBJ2-7	TRBV11-2	TRBD2	TGTGCCAGCAGGGCGGCGGGAGGGCCCCACGAGCAGTACTTC	CASRAAGGPHEQYF
few	TRBJ1-1	TRBV2	.	TGTGCCAGGACAGAGAACACTGAAGCTTTCTTT	CARTENTEAFF
few	TRBJ1-5	TRBV25-1	.	TGTGCCAGCAGTGAATTCCCGCAGTCGAGGAGCAATCAGCCCCAGCATTTT	CASSEFPQSRSNQPQHF
many	TRBJ2-5	TRBV6-5	.	TGTGCCAGCAGTTACTGGAGGGCACGGGAGACCCAGTACTTC	CASSYWRARETQYF
.	TRBJ2-6	TRBV9	.	TGTGCCAGCAGCGTAGGTGTCAGGAGCTCTGGGGCCAACGTCCTGACTTTC	CASSVGVRSSGANVLTF
.	TRBJ2-5	TRBV20-1	.	TGCAGTGCTAGGGGTTCGAGCGCCCAAGAGACCCAGTACTTC	CSARGSSAQETQYF
many	TRBJ2-1	TRBV7-2	TRBD2	TGTGCCAGCAGCTTAGCTAGCGGGATCTACAATGAGCAGTTCTTC	CASSLASGIYNEQFF
many	TRBJ2-1	TRBV10-3	TRBD2	TGTGCCATCTCTAACGGCCGACTAGCGATGGAACCGGCGCCGGAGCAGTTCTTC	CAISNGRLAMEPAPEQFF
.	TRBJ2-3	TRBV6-2/TRBV6-3	.	TGTGCCAGCAACCTGGGGCGGTACACAGATACGCAGTATTTT	CASNLGRYTDTQYF
few	TRBJ1-1	TRBV10-3	.	TGTGCCGGGGGGGAGAGTAGGGAAGCTTTCTTT	CAGGESREAFF
.	TRBJ2-1	TRBV20-1	.	TGCAGTGCCATGGCATTGGGCTACTCCTACAATGAGCAGTTCTTC	CSAMALGYSYNEQFF
.	TRBJ2-4	TRBV20-1	.	TGCAGTGCTAGAGTTCGGGTAGCCAAAAACATTCAGTACTTC	CSARVRVAKNIQYF
few	TRBJ1-1	TRBV29-1	.	TGCAGCGTTCGCGAAAACACTGAAGCTTTCTTT	CSVRENTEAFF
few	TRBJ1-5	TRBV10-3	.	TGTGCCATCAGCCTTTCGGGGGATAATCAGCCCCAGCATTTT	CAISLSGDNQPQHF
.	TRBJ2-2	TRBV3-1	.	TGTGCCTGCAGCCAGACGGGACTGCGGTACACCGGGGAGCTGTTTTTT	CACSQTGLRYTGELFF
.	TRBJ2-5	TRBV5-4	TRBD2	TGTGCCAGCAGCCCGACCGGGACTAAACAAGAGACCCAGTACTTC	CASSPTGTKQETQYF
.	TRBJ2-5	TRBV24-1	TRBD1	TGTGCCACCAGCGGGACAGGGGTGGAAGAGACCCAGTACTTC	CATSGTGVEETQYF
few	TRBJ2-5	TRBV5-1	TRBD1	TGCGCCAGCAGCTTGGCCGGGACAGTGCTTCAAGAGACCCAGTACTTC	CASSLAGTVLQETQYF
.	TRBJ1-1	TRBV27	TRBD1	TGTGCCAGCAGCCAACGAATTCCAGGGGGCACTGAAGCTTTCTTT	CASSQRIPGGTEAFF
.	TRBJ1-1	TRBV5-1	.	TGCGCCAGCAGCTTAGCATTGACAGGAAACGGTGAAGCTTTCTTT	CASSLALTGNGEAFF
.	TRBJ2-5	TRBV20-1	.	TGCAGTGCTAGAGATATGTTAGCCGTCCTCCAAGAGACCCAGTACTTC	CSARDMLAVLQETQYF
.	TRBJ2-3	TRBV10-3	.	TGTGCCATCAGTGAATTCGGTAAGGGGAACACAGATACGCAGTATTTT	CAISEFGKGNTDTQYF
few	TRBJ1-1	TRBV9	TRBD1	TGTGCCAGCAGCGGACGGGACAGGGCGGTTGTAGCTTTCTTT	CASSGRDRAVVAFF
many	TRBJ2-1	TRBV7-2	.	TGTGCCAGCAGCTTAGTATTTACCAAGGGTCGAAATGAGCAGTTCTTC	CASSLVFTKGRNEQFF
few	TRBJ1-6	TRBV4-1	.	TGCGCCAGCAGCCAAGGAGGGAGACCCTATAATTCACCCCTCCACTTT	CASSQGGRPYNSPLHF
.	TRBJ2-7	TRBV12-5	.	TGTGCTAGTGCCCCGTCCCTCGGTGAGCAGTACTTC	CASAPSLGEQYF
.	TRBJ2-1	TRBV4-1	.	TGCGCCAGCAGCCAAATAGGCTACCAAGAGACCCAGTTCTTC	CASSQIGYQETQFF
.	TRBJ2-1	TRBV6-5	TRBD1	TGTGCCAGCAGTTACTCCTGGGGACAGGCGAGCTCCTACAATGAGCAGTTCTTC	CASSYSWGQASSYNEQFF
many	TRBJ1-2	TRBV19	.	TGTGCCAGCGCTAACTATGGCTACACCTTC	CASANYGYTF
.	TRBJ1-6	TRBV7-9	.	TGTGCCAGCAGCCCTCAGGGTGGGGATAATTCACCCCTCCACTTT	CASSPQGGDNSPLHF
few	TRBJ1-1	TRBV7-2	.	TGTGCCAGCAGCCCAAAGGGCGGAGCTTACACTGAAGCTTTCTTT	CASSPKGGAYTEAFF
few	TRBJ2-4	TRBV7-9	.	TGTGCCAGCAGCCCTAAGGGGCAGGGAAAGAATCAGTACTTC	CASSPKGQGKNQYF
.	TRBJ2-4	TRBV20-1	.	TGCAGTGCTAGGGGGATTGACACCCCTAGCTTCATTCAGTACTTC	CSARGIDTPSFIQYF
.	TRBJ1-1	TRBV15	.	TGTGCCACCAGCAGAGGTGCAGGCGTAAACACTGAAGCTTTCTTT	CATSRGAGVNTEAFF